The clone carrying this T cell receptor (beta chain) was seen at least ten times. The entry originates in a study of T cells in Graves' hyperthyroidism and ophthalmopathy. Researchers took RNA transcripts and amplified the TCR beta CDR3 regions from them. An initial round of RT-PCR targeting the TCR CDR3 relied on the HTBI primer set. TCRdb fed the multiplex PCR reads into MiXCR, producing one record per CDR3 protein. There are over 150,000 distinct CDR3 sequences in the sample; 17% occur only once, and about 50% lies in the top ten. The study based diagnoses on clinical symptoms, serum thyroxine and TRAb, thyroid ultrasound and orbital computed tomography. Fresh peripheral blood, 7.5 to 10 ml, yielded the PBMCs. Germline values: CDR1 DFQATT, CDR2 SNEGSKA (reference sequence). CDR3 length equals 13 residues. With 1 base clipped from V and 2 bases from J, the junction kept 2 bases outside the gene matches.

Sequencing used blood. The chain carries TRBV20-1 and TRBJ2-7; TRBD1 matches 7 bases. This sequence was found in a woman aged 50 to 60 with Graves' hyperthyroidism. The CDR3 spells CSARGQGTYEQYF. The CDR3 DNA is TGCAGTGCTAGAGGACAGGGCACCTACGAGCAGTACTTC.